A single sample gave rise to the 9 T cell receptor beta chains below, sequenced in a study of T-cell reconstitution after alpha-beta-depleted transplantation in children. Researchers prepared the TCRbeta library using unique molecular identifiers, the study reports. TCRdb re-derived calls from the PCR reads in MiXCR, one entry per CDR3 protein. The data contain 330,000 or so distinct CDR3 sequences, 9% to 12% of them seen just once; the ten biggest clones take up 2% to 2.5%. The sequencing here drew on PBMCs from the stem cell graft donor, taken from the stem cell graft. The receptors were sampled from a human donor who donated a stem cell graft to a child with acute lymphoblastic leukemia.

The CDR3 loop is CASSPQGWELFF. The DNA for the CDR3 is TGTGCCAGCAGCCCTCAAGGGTGGGAGCTGTTTTTT. V and J are TRBV5-6 and TRBJ2-2; D ambiguous. From germline, CDR1 is SGHDT and CDR2 YYEEEE. The V end was cut by 4 bases, the J end by 9 bases, with 10 bases between. The CDR3 runs to 12 residues.

As for this clonotype: One end of the junction fails to match germline, which may point to a read error. The rearrangement links TRBV7-8 to TRBJ2-3; either TRBD1 or TRBD2 may supply D (5 bases each). Looked up from germline, CDR1 is SGHVS and CDR2 is FQNEAQ. The CDR3 sequence is 12 residues long. The CDR3 sequence is CASSFRAAGAHF. The CDR3 DNA reads TGTGCCAGCAGCTTCCGGGCCGCCGGGGCCCATTTT.

This clonotype showed up just a few times. The chain carries TRBV7-2 and TRBJ2-5, with D possibly being TRBD2 (6 bases). Trimming stripped 4 bases from V and 5 bases from J, with 20 bases between. This CDR3 is built from 16 residues. From germline, CDR1 is SGHTA and CDR2 FQGNSA. The chain's CDR3 is CASSSILGGLGETQYF. In nucleotides, the CDR3 is TGTGCCAGCAGCTCAATCCTCGGAGGGCTGGGCGAGACCCAGTACTTC.

In this sample, this clonotype turned up many times. The genes are TRBV20-1 and TRBJ2-4, with D perhaps TRBD1 (5 bases). Germline-derived CDR1 and CDR2 are DFQATT and SNEGSKA (reference sequence). V was trimmed by 3 bases and J by 0 bases, leaving 12 bases between them. The CDR3 consists of 15 residues. CDR3 sequence reads: CSARDIKLAKNIQYF. The CDR3 DNA sequence: TGCAGTGCTAGGGACATCAAGTTAGCCAAAAACATTCAGTACTTC.

This clonotype appeared many times. V usage is TRBV5-1 and J usage is TRBJ2-3, with 9 bases that match TRBD2. The V segment lost 4 bases and the J segment 4 bases; nucleotides outside the gene matches: 13. The CDR3 is 17 amino acids. Germline CDR1 is SGHRS and CDR2 is YFSETQ. The CDR3 loop reads CASSRSSAGGPADTQYF. In nucleotides, the CDR3 is TGCGCCAGCAGCCGCAGTAGCGCGGGAGGGCCCGCAGATACGCAGTATTTT.

The chain links TRBV11-1 to TRBJ1-1; D not resolved. V was clipped by 5 bases and J by 3 bases, with 16 bases between them. CDR3 length: 15 residues. The germline V gene encodes CDR1 SGHAT and CDR2 FQDESV (reference sequence). CDR3 coding DNA: TGTGCCAGCAGCGAGCGGACCTCGAGGGACACTGAAGCTTTCTTT. It translates to CASSERTSRDTEAFF.

This clonotype was counted a few times. The genes are TRBV4-3 and TRBJ2-7; TRBD1 agrees at 11 bases. This CDR3 is built from 15 residues. CDR1 and CDR2 (germline): LGHNA, YSLEER. The J segment lost 5 bases and the V segment lost 2 bases, leaving 5 bases of the junction unmatched. The CDR3 sequence is CASSQTWTGGNEQYF. The CDR3 nucleotides read TGCGCCAGCAGCCAAACCTGGACAGGGGGCAACGAGCAGTACTTC.

In its sample, this clonotype was seen a few times. The chain combines TRBV12-3 or TRBV12-4 with TRBJ1-1; D ambiguous. The CDR3 is made up of 13 amino acids. V was trimmed by 2 bases and J by 3 bases, leaving 7 bases between them. The CDR3 here is CASSLLSHTEAFF. In nucleotides, the CDR3 is TGTGCCAGCAGTTTACTCAGCCACACTGAAGCTTTCTTT.

This clonotype was recorded many times. This chain uses TRBV5-1 with TRBJ2-1, with TRBD2 matching 12 bases. From germline, CDR1 is SGHRS and CDR2 YFSETQ. The CDR3 loop spans 15 amino acids. V was pared by 4 bases and J by 5 bases, with 4 bases of the junction left unmatched. The CDR3 region is CASSKGLAGDNEQFF. CDR3 in DNA: TGCGCCAGCAGCAAGGGACTAGCGGGTGACAATGAGCAGTTCTTC. The full variable domain, in which reference TRBV5-1 and TRBJ2-1 provide the parts outside the CDR3, is KAGVTQTPRYLIKTRGQQVTLSCSPISGHRSVSWYQQTPGQGLQFLFEYFSETQRNKGNFPGRFSGRQFSNSRSEMNVSTLELGDSALYLCASSKGLAGDNEQFFGPGTRLTVL.